Listed here are 17 T cell receptor beta chains from one sample, sequenced in a study of T cell repertoires in cytomegalovirus infection. TCRdb re-called the reads with MiXCR, one entry per CDR3 protein. In the table there are 680,000 or so distinct CDR3 sequences, about 33% of which are singletons. Antigens of these TCRs are unknown. Source: cultured PBMCs, taken from culture after CMV antigen stimulation. The receptors here all came from a human donor in good health (CMV status not recorded). Some clones in this sample may be carry-over from other donors' samples.

This clonotype was observed a handful of times. The chain uses TRBV28 and TRBJ2-7, with a weak D call TRBD2 (6 bases). The CDR3 totals 14 residues. Trimming pared 7 bases from V and 7 bases from J, leaving 20 bases between. Germline V gene sequence: CDR1 MDHEN, CDR2 SYDVKM. The CDR3 region has the DNA TGTGCCAGCATAAGCCCCCAACTAGGACTAGAGCAGTACTTC. Translating it yields CASISPQLGLEQYF. The whole variable domain, filled in from reference TRBV28 and TRBJ2-7, reads DVKVTQSSRYLVKRTGEKVFLECVQDMDHENMFWYRQDPGLGLRLIYFSYDVKMKEKGDIPEGYSVSREKKERFSLILESASTNQTSMYLCASISPQLGLEQYFGPGTRLTVT.

This clonotype was picked up many times. The chain is built from TRBV7-2 and TRBJ2-7; 11 bases are a match to TRBD2. V dropped 3 bases and J dropped 4; count of bases not matched to a gene: 14. The CDR3 is made up of 18 amino acids. Germline V gene lookup returns CDR1 SGHTA and CDR2 FQGNSA. CDR3 amino acids: CASSFRGSGRESWYEQYF. CDR3 DNA sequence: TGTGCCAGCAGCTTTCGTGGTAGCGGGAGGGAGAGTTGGTACGAGCAGTACTTC.

This clonotype was detected a few times. The chain combines TRBV7-2 with TRBJ2-2, with D tentatively TRBD2 (6 bases). Germline CDR1 is SGHTA and CDR2 is FQGNSA. This CDR3 has 14 residues. V was clipped by 4 bases and J by 7 bases, with 13 bases between them. The CDR3 region is CASSSRTNGGELFF. In DNA form, the CDR3 reads TGTGCCAGCAGCTCTAGGACTAATGGCGGGGAGCTGTTTTTT.

Many counts were recorded for this clonotype. The gene calls are TRBV7-2 and TRBJ1-2; 8 bases align to TRBD1. This CDR3 region has 14 residues. Germline V gene lookup returns CDR1 SGHTA and CDR2 FQGNSA. V shed 5 bases, J shed 5 bases, and the junction held 7 bases outside the gene matches. CDR3 in amino acids: CASSARTGWYGYTF. In DNA, the CDR3 is TGTGCCAGCAGCGCCCGGACAGGGTGGTATGGCTACACCTTC.

The rearrangement links TRBV5-1 to TRBJ1-1; unclear D gene. This CDR3 has 15 amino acids. Trimming left V 0 bases short and J 0 bases short, with 9 bases between. Germline lookup yields CDR1 SGHRS and CDR2 YFSETQ. CDR3 bases: TGCGCCAGCAGCTTGGAGGCCAGCATGAACACTGAAGCTTTCTTT. The encoded protein is CASSLEASMNTEAFF.

The chain recombines TRBV7-9 with TRBJ1-1; the D is unclear. This CDR3 has 14 amino acids. Per germline, CDR1 SEHNR and CDR2 FQNEAQ (reference sequence). Deletions cut 0 bases from V and 6 bases from J, with 11 bases between. This chain's CDR3 is CASSLAGWSAEAFF. CDR3 sequence (DNA): TGTGCCAGCAGCTTAGCCGGATGGTCGGCTGAAGCTTTCTTT.

This clonotype has a count of ten or more. The chain uses TRBV7-2 and TRBJ2-5; no definite D call. This CDR3 is 15 amino acids long. Germline V gene data show CDR1 as SGHTA and CDR2 as FQGNSA. Deletions cut 4 bases from V and 5 bases from J, with 17 bases between. The CDR3 spells CASSSTPGDFETQYF. In nucleotides, the CDR3 is TGTGCCAGCAGCTCGACCCCCGGTGACTTCGAGACCCAGTACTTC.

This clonotype was counted ten times or more. This chain connects TRBV7-2 to TRBJ2-1, with D tentatively TRBD1 or TRBD2 (5 bases each). Trimming removed 5 bases at V and 5 bases at J, with 10 bases between. CDR1 SGHTA and CDR2 FQGNSA come from the germline V gene. The CDR3 sequence is 13 residues long. In DNA, the CDR3 is TGTGCCAGCAGCCCCGGGGCCAACAATGAGCAGTTCTTC. It translates to CASSPGANNEQFF.

J is TRBJ1-6 and V is TRBV11-2; perhaps TRBD1 as D (5 bases). Germline V gene data show CDR1 as SGHAT and CDR2 as FQNNGV. The CDR3 has 15 residues. Deletions cut 1 base from V and 7 bases from J, with 11 bases between. The CDR3 DNA reads TGTGCCAGCAGCTTAGCCGGGGGTGCGAATTCACCCCTCCACTTT. Encoded protein: CASSLAGGANSPLHF.

This clonotype was observed at least ten times. The rearrangement links TRBV6-1 to TRBJ2-5; D not certain. The length of the CDR3 is 14 residues. The germline CDR1 and CDR2 sequences are MNHNS and SASEGT. V dropped 8 bases and J dropped 1 base, with 14 bases sitting between them. CDR3 coding DNA: TGTGCCAGCGATATCTTCCCTCTCCAAGAGACCCAGTACTTC. It codes for CASDIFPLQETQYF.

The chain recombines TRBV19 with TRBJ2-3; D remains ambiguous. V was shortened by 7 bases and J by 1 base, with 9 bases between the two germline ends. The CDR3 sequence is 13 residues long. Germline CDR1 and CDR2: LNHDA and SQIVND (reference sequence). The CDR3 nucleotides read TGTGCCAGTATGACCCCTGGCACAGATACGCAGTATTTT. It yields the protein CASMTPGTDTQYF.

This clonotype was detected many times. This rearrangement joins TRBV7-2 to TRBJ2-1; TRBD2 aligns across 7 bases. Trimming cost V 5 bases and J 4 bases; bases outside gene matches: 8. CDR3 size: 15 residues. Germline V lookup: CDR1 SGHTA, CDR2 FQGNSA. The CDR3: CASSPPASGYNEQFF. CDR3 nucleotide sequence: TGTGCCAGCAGCCCCCCGGCTAGCGGATACAATGAGCAGTTCTTC.

There are a few counts of this clonotype. CDR3 DNA sequence: TGTGCCAGCAGCTTTGAACAGGCTGGGAATGAGCAGTTCTTC. Its translation is CASSFEQAGNEQFF. The rearrangement uses TRBV7-9 and TRBJ2-1; TRBD1 is a possible D gene (5 bases). CDR1 and CDR2 from the germline V gene are SEHNR and FQNEAQ (reference sequence). Trimming pared 3 bases from V and 7 bases from J, leaving 13 bases between. The CDR3 length is 14 residues.

This chain links TRBV5-6 with TRBJ1-4, with 10 bases matching TRBD1. Germline V lookup: CDR1 SGHDT, CDR2 YYEEEE. CDR3 size: 14 residues. J was trimmed by 6 bases and V by 4 bases; bases with no gene match: 3. DNA for the CDR3: TGTGCCAGCAGCAAGGGGACAGGGGATGAAAAACTGTTTTTT. This gives the protein CASSKGTGDEKLFF.

This chain joins TRBV20-1 and TRBJ1-5; D unclear. CDR3 length equals 15 residues. Germline CDR1 is DFQATT and CDR2 is SNEGSKA (reference sequence). Between the trimmed V and J ends, which lost 4 bases and 1 base, there was a span of 14 bases. In DNA form, the CDR3 reads TGCAGTGCTATACTAAGGGAGGTGAGCAATCAGCCCCAGCATTTT. The encoded protein is CSAILREVSNQPQHF.

V and J are TRBV6-2 or TRBV6-3 and TRBJ1-1; a weak D match, TRBD1 (6 bases). In germline, CDR1 is MNHEY, CDR2 SVGEGT. The CDR3 totals 16 residues. Trimming left V 6 bases short and J 4 bases short, with 21 bases between. The CDR3, as DNA: TGTGCCAGCAGCCTCATACAGGGACCGGGCGGCACTGAAGCTTTCTTT. Amino acids: CASSLIQGPGGTEAFF.

This clonotype occurred a few times. V usage is TRBV28 and J usage is TRBJ1-3; tentatively, D is TRBD1 (6 bases). This CDR3 has 17 amino acids. Germline lookup yields CDR1 MDHEN and CDR2 SYDVKM. The V gene lost 5 bases and the J gene lost 8 bases, with 25 bases spanning the gap. CDR3 bases: TGTGCCAGCAGTCCAAGCTTGCCGGGACCAGGGGAAGACACCATATATTTT. Amino acid sequence: CASSPSLPGPGEDTIYF.